The sequence of this TCR beta chain was determined in a study of patients and donors after allogeneic stem cell transplantation. The CDR3 loop spans 18 amino acids. Germline CDR1 KGHDR, CDR2 SFDVKD. Between the trimmed V and J ends, which lost 2 bases and 5 bases, there was a span of 23 bases. TCRdb reprocessed the RT-PCR reads via MiXCR and lists one record per CDR3 protein. The table shows roughly 230,000 distinct CDR3 sequences, with about 14% occurring only once. There are many counts of this clonotype. The TCR sequence derives from a human donor who was either an allogeneic HSCT recipient or a stem cell or donor lymphocyte infusion donor (not recorded which). It is not recorded whose cells these are; they may come from a transplant donor. This chain uses TRBV24-1 with TRBJ2-5; no clear D gene. Material: blood, either unsorted or a sorted T cell fraction (not recorded which). Here the CDR3 reads CATSDSVMWSPTRETQYF. The CDR3 DNA sequence: TGTGCCACCAGTGATTCTGTAATGTGGAGCCCCACCAGGGAGACCCAGTACTTC.